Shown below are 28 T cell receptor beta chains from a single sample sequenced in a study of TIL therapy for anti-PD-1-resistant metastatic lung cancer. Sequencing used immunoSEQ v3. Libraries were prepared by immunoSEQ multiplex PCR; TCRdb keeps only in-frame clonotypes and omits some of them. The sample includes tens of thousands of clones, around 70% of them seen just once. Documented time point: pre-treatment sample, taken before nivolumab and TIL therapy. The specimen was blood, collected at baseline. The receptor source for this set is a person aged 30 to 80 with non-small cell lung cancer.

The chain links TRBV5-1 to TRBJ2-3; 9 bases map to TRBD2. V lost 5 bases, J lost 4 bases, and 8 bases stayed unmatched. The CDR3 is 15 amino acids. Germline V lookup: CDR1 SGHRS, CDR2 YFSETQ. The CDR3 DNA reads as TGCGCCAGCAGAGAGGGCGGGAGGGCCCCAGATACGCAGTATTTT. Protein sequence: CASREGGRAPDTQYF.

CDR3 in amino acids: CASSPGTDYGYTF. The CDR3 nucleotides read TGTGCCAGCAGTCCGGGGACAGACTATGGCTACACCTTC. The chain carries TRBV6-5 and TRBJ1-2; TRBD1 matches 7 bases. CDR3 size: 13 residues. After removal of 5 bases from V and 3 bases from J, the junction contained 3 bases not matched to a gene. Germline loops: CDR1 MNHEY, CDR2 SVGAGI.

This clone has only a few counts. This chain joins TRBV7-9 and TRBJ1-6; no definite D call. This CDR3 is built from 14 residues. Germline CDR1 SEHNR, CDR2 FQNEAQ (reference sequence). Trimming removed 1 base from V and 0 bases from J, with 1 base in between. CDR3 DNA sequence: TGTGCCAGCAGCTTAGACTCCTATAATTCACCCCTCCACTTT. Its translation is CASSLDSYNSPLHF.

The CDR3 sequence: CASSQVGLAGAETQYF. CDR3 sequence (DNA): TGCGCCAGCAGCCAAGTGGGACTAGCGGGAGCGGAGACCCAGTACTTC. The chain carries TRBV4-1 and TRBJ2-5; 14 positions agree with TRBD2. The CDR3 totals 16 residues. J was trimmed by 5 bases and V by 1 base; bases with no gene match: 3. Germline V CDR1 and CDR2: MGHRA, YSYEKL.

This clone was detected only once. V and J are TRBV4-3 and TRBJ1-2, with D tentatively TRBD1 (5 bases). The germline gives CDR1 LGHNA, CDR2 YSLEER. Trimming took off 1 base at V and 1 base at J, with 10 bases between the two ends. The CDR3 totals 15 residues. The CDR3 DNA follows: TGCGCCAGCAGCCAAGTTGGGGGATTTAACTATGGCTACACCTTC. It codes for CASSQVGGFNYGYTF.

The DNA of the CDR3 is TGTGCCAGCAGCTCCACCGGGACTACGCAGTTCTTC. Its protein product is CASSSTGTTQFF. The chain couples TRBV13 to TRBJ2-1, with TRBD2 matching 7 bases. Germline trimming cut 4 bases from V and 12 bases from J; bases unmatched to any gene: 6. The CDR3 covers 12 residues. Germline V gene sequence: CDR1 PRHDT, CDR2 FYEKMQ (reference sequence). The variable domain in full, with the rest retrieved from reference TRBV13 and TRBJ2-1, is AAGVIQSPRHLIKEKRETATLKCYPIPRHDTVYWYQQGPGQDPQFLISFYEKMQSDKGSIPDRFSAQQFSDYHSELNMSSLELGDSALYFCASSSTGTTQFFGPGTRLTVL.

Here the CDR3 DNA reads TGTGCCAGCAGGTATGGTAGGACTAGCGGAGACAATGAGCAGTTCTTC. It specifies CASRYGRTSGDNEQFF. V and J are TRBV2 and TRBJ2-1; 10 nucleotides agree with TRBD2. Germline CDR1 SNHLY, CDR2 FYNNEI. The V and J ends lost 6 bases and 5 bases, in that order; junction bases with no gene match: 10. This CDR3 comprises 16 residues. Full variable domain (remainder filled in from reference TRBV2 and TRBJ2-1): EPEVTQTPSHQVTQMGQEVILRCVPISNHLYFYWYRQILGQKVEFLVSFYNNEISEKSEIFDDQFSVERPDGSNFTLKIRSTKLEDSAMYFCASRYGRTSGDNEQFFGPGTRLTVL.

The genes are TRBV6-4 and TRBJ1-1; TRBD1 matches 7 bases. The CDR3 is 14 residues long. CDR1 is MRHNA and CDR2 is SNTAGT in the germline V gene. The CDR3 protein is CDKIPNRGRGVAFF. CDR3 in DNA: TGTGACAAAATACCTAACAGGGGTCGCGGAGTAGCTTTCTTT.

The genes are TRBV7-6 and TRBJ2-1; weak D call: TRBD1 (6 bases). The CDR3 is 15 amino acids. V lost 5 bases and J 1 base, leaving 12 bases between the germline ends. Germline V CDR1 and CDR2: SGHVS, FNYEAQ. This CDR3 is CASSPNRESYNEQFF. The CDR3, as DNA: TGTGCCAGCAGCCCAAACAGGGAATCCTACAATGAGCAGTTCTTC.

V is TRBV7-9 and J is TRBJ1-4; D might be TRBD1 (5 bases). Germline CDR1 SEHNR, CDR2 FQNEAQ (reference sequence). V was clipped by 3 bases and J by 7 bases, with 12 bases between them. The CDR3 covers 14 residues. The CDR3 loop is CASSFRDVGEKLFF. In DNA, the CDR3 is TGTGCCAGCAGCTTCCGGGACGTCGGTGAAAAACTGTTTTTT.

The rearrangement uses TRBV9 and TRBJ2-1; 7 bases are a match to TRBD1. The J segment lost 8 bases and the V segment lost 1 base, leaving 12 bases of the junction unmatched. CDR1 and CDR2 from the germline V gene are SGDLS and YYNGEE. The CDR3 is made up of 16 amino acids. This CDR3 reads CASSVKAPGGIDEQFF. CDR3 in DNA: TGTGCCAGCAGCGTAAAAGCGCCAGGGGGAATCGATGAGCAGTTCTTC.

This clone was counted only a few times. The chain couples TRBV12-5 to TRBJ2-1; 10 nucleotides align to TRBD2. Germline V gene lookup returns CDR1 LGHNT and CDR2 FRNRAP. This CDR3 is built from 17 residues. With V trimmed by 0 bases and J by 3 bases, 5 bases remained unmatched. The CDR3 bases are TGTGCTAGTGGTTTGGTCAGACTAGCGGGCCTCTACAATGAGCAGTTCTTC. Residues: CASGLVRLAGLYNEQFF.

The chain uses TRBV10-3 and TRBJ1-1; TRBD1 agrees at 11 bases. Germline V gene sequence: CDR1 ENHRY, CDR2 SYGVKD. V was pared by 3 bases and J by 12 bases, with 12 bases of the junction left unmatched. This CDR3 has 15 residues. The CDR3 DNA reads TGTGCCATCAGTGACTCGACCCGGGACAGGGGGATATCTTTCTTT. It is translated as CAISDSTRDRGISFF.

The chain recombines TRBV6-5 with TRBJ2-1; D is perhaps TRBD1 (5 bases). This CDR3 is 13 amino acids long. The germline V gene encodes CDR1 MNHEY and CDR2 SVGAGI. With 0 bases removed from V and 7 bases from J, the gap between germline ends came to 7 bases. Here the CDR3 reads CASSYSRENEQFF. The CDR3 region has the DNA TGTGCCAGCAGTTACTCCAGGGAAAATGAGCAGTTCTTC.

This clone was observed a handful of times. CDR3 protein: CASSSNSGGGLYTEAFF. The CDR3 DNA follows: TGTGCCAGCTCATCCAACTCAGGGGGCGGTTTGTACACTGAAGCTTTCTTT. The chain employs TRBV18 and TRBJ1-1, with TRBD1 matching 8 bases. The V gene end was trimmed by 5 bases and the J gene end by 3 bases; junction bases not matched to a gene: 14. CDR1 and CDR2 (germline): KGHSH, LQKENI. This CDR3 is built from 17 residues. Based on the CDR3 plus reference TRBV18 and TRBJ1-1, the full variable domain is NAGVMQNPRHLVRRRGQEARLRCSPMKGHSHVYWYRQLPEEGLKFMVYLQKENIIDESGMPKERFSAEFPKEGPSILRIQQVVRGDSAAYFCASSSNSGGGLYTEAFFGQGTRLTVV.

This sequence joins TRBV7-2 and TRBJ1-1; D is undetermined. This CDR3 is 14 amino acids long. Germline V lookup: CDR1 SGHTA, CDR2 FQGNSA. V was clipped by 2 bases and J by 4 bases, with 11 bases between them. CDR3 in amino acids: CASSLRGGSTEAFF. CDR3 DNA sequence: TGTGCCAGCAGCTTAAGAGGAGGGAGCACTGAAGCTTTCTTT.

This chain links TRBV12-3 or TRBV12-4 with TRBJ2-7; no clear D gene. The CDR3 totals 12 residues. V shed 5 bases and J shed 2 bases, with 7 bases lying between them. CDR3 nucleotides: TGTGCCAGCAGTAAGCCCCCCTACGAGCAGTACTTC. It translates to CASSKPPYEQYF.

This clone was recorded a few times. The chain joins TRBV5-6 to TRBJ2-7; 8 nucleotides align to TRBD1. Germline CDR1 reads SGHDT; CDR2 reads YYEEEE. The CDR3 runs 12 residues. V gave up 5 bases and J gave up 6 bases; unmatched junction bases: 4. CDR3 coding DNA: TGTGCCAGCAGTCATACAGGGGGCGAGCAGTACGTC. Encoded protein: CASSHTGGEQYV.

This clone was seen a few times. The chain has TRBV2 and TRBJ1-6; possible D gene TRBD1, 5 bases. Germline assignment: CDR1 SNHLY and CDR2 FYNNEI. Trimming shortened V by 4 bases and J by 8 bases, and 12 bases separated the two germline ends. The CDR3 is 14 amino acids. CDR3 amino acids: CASSVSGPYSPLHF. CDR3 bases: TGTGCCAGCAGTGTATCAGGGCCGTATTCACCCCTCCACTTT.

The CDR3 DNA reads as TGTGCCAGTAGTATAGACGAGGGGAACACTGAAGCTTTCTTT. It yields the protein CASSIDEGNTEAFF. The chain joins TRBV19 to TRBJ1-1; no clear D. The CDR3 runs to 14 residues. The germline CDR1 and CDR2 sequences are LNHDA and SQIVND (reference sequence). V lost 0 bases to trimming and J lost 1 base, with 6 bases between them.

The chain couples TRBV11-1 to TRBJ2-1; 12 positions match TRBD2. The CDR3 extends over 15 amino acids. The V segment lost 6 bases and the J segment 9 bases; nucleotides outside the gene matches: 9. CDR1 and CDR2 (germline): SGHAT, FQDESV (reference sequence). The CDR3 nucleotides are TGTGCCAGCAGTTCCCCGACTAGCGGGGGTACTGAGCAGTTCTTC. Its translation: CASSSPTSGGTEQFF.

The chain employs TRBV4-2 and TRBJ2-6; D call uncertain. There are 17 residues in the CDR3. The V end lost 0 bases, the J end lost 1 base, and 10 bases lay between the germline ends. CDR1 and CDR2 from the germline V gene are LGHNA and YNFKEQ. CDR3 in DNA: TGTGCCAGCAGCCAAGAGAGTAACCCTTCTGGGGCCAACGTCCTGACTTTC. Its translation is CASSQESNPSGANVLTF.

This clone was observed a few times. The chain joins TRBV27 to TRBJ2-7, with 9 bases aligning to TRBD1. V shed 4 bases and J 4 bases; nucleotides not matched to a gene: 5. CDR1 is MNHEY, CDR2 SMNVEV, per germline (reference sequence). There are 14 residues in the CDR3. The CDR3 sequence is CASSSRTGVYEQYF. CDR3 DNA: TGTGCCAGCAGTTCCAGGACAGGGGTATACGAGCAGTACTTC.

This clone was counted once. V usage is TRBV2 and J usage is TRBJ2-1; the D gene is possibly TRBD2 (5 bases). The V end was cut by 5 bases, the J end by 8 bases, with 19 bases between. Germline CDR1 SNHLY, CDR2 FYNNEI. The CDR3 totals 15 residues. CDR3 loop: CASSNLNPGGYEQFF. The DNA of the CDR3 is TGTGCCAGCAGTAATCTGAACCCCGGAGGTTATGAGCAGTTCTTC. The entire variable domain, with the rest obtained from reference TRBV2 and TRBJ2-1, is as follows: EPEVTQTPSHQVTQMGQEVILRCVPISNHLYFYWYRQILGQKVEFLVSFYNNEISEKSEIFDDQFSVERPDGSNFTLKIRSTKLEDSAMYFCASSNLNPGGYEQFFGPGTRLTVL.

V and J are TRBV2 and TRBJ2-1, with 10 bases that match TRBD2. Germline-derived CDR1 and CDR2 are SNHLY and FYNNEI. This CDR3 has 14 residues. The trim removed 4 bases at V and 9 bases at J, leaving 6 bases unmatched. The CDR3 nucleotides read TGTGCCAGCAGTGTTCTAGCGGGAGAATCTGAGCAGTTCTTC. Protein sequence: CASSVLAGESEQFF. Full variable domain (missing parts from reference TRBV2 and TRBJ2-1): EPEVTQTPSHQVTQMGQEVILRCVPISNHLYFYWYRQILGQKVEFLVSFYNNEISEKSEIFDDQFSVERPDGSNFTLKIRSTKLEDSAMYFCASSVLAGESEQFFGPGTRLTVL.

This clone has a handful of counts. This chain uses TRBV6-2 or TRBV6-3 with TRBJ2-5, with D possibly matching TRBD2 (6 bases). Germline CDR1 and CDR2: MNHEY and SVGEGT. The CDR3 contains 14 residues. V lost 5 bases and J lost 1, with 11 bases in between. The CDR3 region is CASSPTGVQETQYF. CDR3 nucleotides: TGTGCCAGCAGTCCCACGGGGGTCCAAGAGACCCAGTACTTC.

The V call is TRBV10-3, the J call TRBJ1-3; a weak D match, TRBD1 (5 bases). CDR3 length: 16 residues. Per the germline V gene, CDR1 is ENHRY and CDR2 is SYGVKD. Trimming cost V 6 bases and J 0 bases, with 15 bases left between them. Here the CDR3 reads CAISHEQVPSGNTIYF. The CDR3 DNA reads TGTGCCATCAGCCACGAACAGGTCCCCTCTGGAAACACCATATATTTT.

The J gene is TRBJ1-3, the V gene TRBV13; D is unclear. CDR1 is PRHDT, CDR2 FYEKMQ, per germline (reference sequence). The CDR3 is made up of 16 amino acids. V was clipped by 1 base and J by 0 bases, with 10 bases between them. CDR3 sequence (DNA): TGTGCCAGCAGCTTAGTTCAGGCGAGCTCTGGAAACACCATATATTTT. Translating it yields CASSLVQASSGNTIYF.